The rows below give T cell receptor beta chains drawn from one sample of a study of cytomegalovirus exposure and HLA in healthy donors. Here immunoSEQ multiplex PCR was the method, and the copy in TCRdb shows in-frame clones only, minus some. This sample has 90,000 to 150,000 clones, with about 78% found just once. Sequenced material: PBMCs. The receptors were gathered from a woman in her thirties or forties in good health and CMV-seropositive. CDR3s include the opening cysteine and the closing phenylalanine or tryptophan. The order of the fields is V gene, CDR3 length, J gene, clone size, CDR3 protein. Where a row states a size, it is once, few, many or the class of an expanded clone; other rows omit it.

TRBV7-2	15	TRBJ2-5	-	CASSLDSGGKETQYF
TRBV5-6	14	TRBJ1-2	once	CASSPEGTNYGYTF
TRBV7-2	15	TRBJ2-7	-	CASSSTSGGAYEQYF
TRBV25-1	15	TRBJ2-5	-	CASSESGYRGETQYF
TRBV4-3	15	TRBJ1-6	-	CASSLRHSLNSPLHF
TRBV29-1	12	TRBJ1-2	-	CSVDGGIYGYTF
TRBV16	15	TRBJ1-1	-	CASSPDRTGNTEAFF
TRBV5-6	16	TRBJ2-7	-	CASRIAAGETPYEQYF
TRBV19	15	TRBJ2-1	-	CASSISGAGVGEQFF
TRBV6-1	15	TRBJ1-2	-	CASSEAQAGWYGYTF
TRBV5-1	14	-	-	CASSLSVSSYEQYF
TRBV4-3	13	TRBJ2-7	few	CASSQERGSEQYF
TRBV5-1	14	TRBJ2-7	once	CASTWGGQGYEQYF
TRBV7-2	14	TRBJ1-4	-	CASSPEVTNEKLFF
TRBV5-1	14	TRBJ2-1	few	CASSLAWRGNEQFF
TRBV4-3	16	TRBJ1-3	-	CASSQDFRGTGNTIYF
TRBV7-9	16	TRBJ2-7	-	CASRPSGGPSYYEQYF
TRBV6-5	11	TRBJ2-3	-	CASRGTDTQYF
TRBV5-1	13	TRBJ1-2	-	CASSLEQGYGYTF
TRBV9	13	TRBJ1-1	-	CASSVEGGIEAFF
TRBV18	13	TRBJ2-2	-	CASTGTATGELFF
TRBV9	15	TRBJ1-1	-	CASSVAGTGISEAFF
TRBV5-8	13	TRBJ1-1	medium-sized	CASSFRSNTEAFF
TRBV28	14	TRBJ2-4	few	CASSFEDGKNIQYF
TRBV7-6	15	TRBJ2-7	-	CASSSGQGTFYEQYF
TRBV9	16	TRBJ2-7	-	CASSSQTSGGSYEQYF
TRBV5-1	15	TRBJ2-7	-	CASSVSGTGVDEQYF
TRBV6-5	14	TRBJ1-2	-	CASSYGRQDRGYTF
TRBV6-1	15	TRBJ2-1	few	CASSDGGGSYNEQFF
TRBV7-2	13	TRBJ1-3	-	CASRQNSGNTIYF
TRBV9	16	TRBJ1-2	once	CASSVDPGQSIYGYTF
TRBV9	15	TRBJ1-1	-	CASSVAAGRNTEAFF
TRBV10-3	13	TRBJ2-7	-	CAISALQWAEQYF
TRBV5-1	11	TRBJ2-7	few	CASKGEYEQYF
TRBV6-5	16	TRBJ1-6	-	CASSFIDRGPYSPLHF
TRBV5-1	15	TRBJ2-4	-	CASSSDPSGLNIQYF
TRBV18	15	TRBJ1-1	-	CASSPPGGVNTEAFF
TRBV4-2	15	TRBJ1-4	-	CASSEGDRDDEKLFF
TRBV6-5	14	TRBJ1-5	once	CASSYSSSNQPQHF
TRBV18	15	TRBJ2-1	-	CASSYRDSAYNEQFF
TRBV5-4	14	TRBJ1-2	-	CASSPGTDERGYTF
TRBV6-5	14	TRBJ1-5	few	CASSYTGQNQPQHF
TRBV11-1	14	TRBJ2-5	-	CASSPGGAEETQYF
TRBV7-9	16	TRBJ1-1	-	CASSPPDSPMNTEAFF
TRBV5-1	17	TRBJ1-5	-	CASSLNPNGITDQPQHF
TRBV18	13	TRBJ1-4	-	CASARGGNEKLFF
TRBV4-3	16	TRBJ1-2	-	CASSQDDEQAFYGYTF
TRBV5-5	16	TRBJ1-6	-	CASSRDSLGHNSPLHF